The sample holds many counts of the clone carrying this T cell receptor (beta chain). MiXCR was run by TCRdb on the 5' RACE reads, yielding one entry per CDR3 protein. The repertoire holds under 75,000 distinct CDR3 sequences, with about 14% as singletons. Time point reported: sample taken at primary tumor resection. No cell sorting; template was whole RNA from tumor, lung tissue or PBMC. The sample is drawn from a study of spatial heterogeneity in lung cancer. The CDR3 has 16 amino acids. CDR1 is MGHDK and CDR2 is SYGVNS in the germline V gene. Trimming pared 4 bases from V and 3 bases from J, leaving 17 bases between.

This TCR came from a male donor with early-stage non-small cell lung cancer. The sequencing here drew on PBMCs, taken at surgery. This chain connects TRBV25-1 to TRBJ2-3; perhaps TRBD2 as D (6 bases). In DNA form, the CDR3 reads TGTGCCAGCAGTGCATATATAGCGGACCTGACAGATACGCAGTATTTT. Its protein product is CASSAYIADLTDTQYF.